The 16 T cell receptor beta chains given below trace back to one sample, sequenced in a study of CD8 T cells in ankylosing spondylitis. Via MiXCR, TCRdb re-called the 5' RACE reads, giving one row per CDR3 protein. The sample shows some 220,000 distinct CDR3 sequences, about 7% of them seen only once. Their antigens remain unidentified. Findings and caveats of the study: What appeared characteristic of ankylosing spondylitis blood was a TCR beta motif of about eight highly homologous variants.

What was sequenced was blood, either unsorted or a sorted T cell fraction (not recorded which). These receptors were collected from a male donor with ankylosing spondylitis.

The chain couples TRBV3-1 to TRBJ1-2; 8 bases agree with TRBD1. CDR3 length: 14 residues. V dropped 5 bases and J dropped 3; count of bases not matched to a gene: 5. Germline CDR1 reads LGHDT; CDR2 reads YNNKEL (reference sequence). CDR3 bases: TGTGCCAGCAGCGTACCAGGGGGCGACTATGGCTACACCTTC. It yields the protein CASSVPGGDYGYTF.

The chain has TRBV7-3 and TRBJ1-5, with D maybe TRBD1 (5 bases). The V end was cut by 5 bases, the J end by 7 bases, with 15 bases between. The CDR3 runs 14 residues. Germline lookup yields CDR1 SGHTA and CDR2 FQGTGA. CDR3 loop: CASSHSGDSQPQHF. For the CDR3, the DNA is TGTGCCAGCAGCCACTCGGGGGATTCCCAGCCCCAGCATTTT.

This clonotype showed up many times. V is TRBV4-3 and J is TRBJ2-7; D may correspond to TRBD1 or TRBD2 (5 bases each). CDR3 length: 15 residues. The germline V gene encodes CDR1 LGHNA and CDR2 YSLEER. Between the trimmed V and J ends, which lost 1 base and 4 bases, there was a span of 14 bases. Here the CDR3 reads CASSQVWDAAYEQYF. The CDR3 DNA follows: TGCGCCAGCAGCCAAGTCTGGGACGCCGCTTACGAGCAGTACTTC.

This clonotype has ten or more counts. The chain has TRBV7-2 and TRBJ2-3, with 11 bases that match TRBD2. Germline V gives CDR1 SGHTA, CDR2 FQGNSA. The CDR3 totals 17 residues. V dropped 4 bases and J dropped 4; count of bases not matched to a gene: 10. Here the CDR3 reads CASSSPTSGSIPDTQYF. For the CDR3, the DNA is TGTGCCAGCAGCTCTCCTACTAGCGGGAGTATCCCAGATACGCAGTATTTT.

In its sample, this clonotype was seen many times. The genes are TRBV15 and TRBJ2-5; 8 bases line up with TRBD2. This CDR3 has 15 residues. CDR1 LNHNV and CDR2 YYDKDF come from the germline V gene (reference sequence). The junction had 13 bases not matched to a gene; V was cut back by 5 bases and J by 8 bases. For the CDR3, the DNA is TGTGCCACCAGCGAGGGAAGCGGGGGTTCGGAAACCCAGTACTTC. As protein: CATSEGSGGSETQYF.

The genes are TRBV6-1 and TRBJ1-5, with a possible D match to TRBD1 (5 bases). Trimming shortened V by 6 bases and J by 3 bases, and 12 bases separated the two germline ends. This CDR3 region has 14 residues. CDR1 and CDR2 (germline): MNHNS, SASEGT. The CDR3 coding sequence is TGTGCCAGCAGGGCAGGGTTTTTCAATCAGCCCCAGCATTTT. As protein: CASRAGFFNQPQHF.

This clonotype has ten or more counts. The gene calls are TRBV7-9 and TRBJ2-1; D possibly matches TRBD1 or TRBD2 (5 bases each). Per the germline V gene, CDR1 is SEHNR and CDR2 is FQNEAQ (reference sequence). V dropped 5 bases and J dropped 0 bases, with 11 bases sitting between them. The CDR3 sequence is 15 residues long. CDR3 coding DNA: TGTGCCAGCAGCACCGCAGGGAGCTCCTACAATGAGCAGTTCTTC. This translates into CASSTAGSSYNEQFF.

This clonotype has a count of ten or more. The chain uses TRBV7-2 and TRBJ2-2; D possibly matches TRBD1 or TRBD2 (5 bases each). Trimming took 8 bases from V and 5 from J, leaving 15 bases between them. The CDR3 is 14 amino acids. The germline V gene has CDR1 SGHTA and CDR2 FQGNSA. The CDR3 DNA is TGTGCCAGCGCTTCCTTGTGGGGGACCGGGGAGCTGTTTTTT. As protein: CASASLWGTGELFF.

This clonotype has a handful of counts. The rearrangement joins TRBV7-2 to TRBJ2-5; D tentatively fits TRBD1 or TRBD2 (5 bases each). Germline V gene sequence: CDR1 SGHTA, CDR2 FQGNSA. The CDR3 is 15 amino acids. Deletions cut 1 base from V and 3 bases from J, with 12 bases between. The CDR3 sequence: CASSLVGPREETQYF. The CDR3 DNA reads as TGTGCCAGCAGCTTAGTGGGACCGCGGGAAGAGACCCAGTACTTC.

This clonotype showed up many times. The CDR3 loop reads CASKEGVDGYTF. The CDR3, as DNA: TGTGCCAGCAAGGAAGGGGTGGATGGCTACACCTTC. This sequence joins TRBV25-1 and TRBJ1-2; TRBD1 is a possible D gene (5 bases). The CDR3 extends over 12 amino acids. V was trimmed by 7 bases and J by 6 bases, leaving 12 bases between them. The germline gives CDR1 MGHDK, CDR2 SYGVNS.

This clonotype was counted at least ten times. The chain couples TRBV20-1 to TRBJ2-3, with TRBD2 identical over 9 bases. V lost 4 bases and J lost 6; bases outside the gene matches: 8. Germline CDR1 is DFQATT and CDR2 is SNEGSKA (reference sequence). The CDR3 consists of 14 residues. The CDR3 coding sequence is TGCAGTGCTAAGGGACTAGCAGGCGCCGATACGCAGTATTTT. This sequence encodes CSAKGLAGADTQYF.

This clonotype was detected ten times or more. One end of the junction does not line up with germline, which may come from a read error. The chain is built from TRBV4-3 and TRBJ1-2, with 7 positions matching TRBD1. CDR3 length: 15 residues. Germline V lookup: CDR1 LGHNA, CDR2 YSLEER. Here the CDR3 reads CASSLGTATNYGYTF. The DNA of the CDR3 is TGTGCCAGCAGTTTGGGGACAGCTACTAACTATGGCTACACCTTC.

Ten or more counts support this clonotype. The chain uses TRBV5-1 and TRBJ2-6; D unresolved. Germline V lookup: CDR1 SGHRS, CDR2 YFSETQ. Trimming removed 0 bases from V and 0 bases from J, with 7 bases in between. The CDR3 is made up of 16 amino acids. The CDR3 nucleotides read TGCGCCAGCAGCTTGGCCTTTGACTCTGGGGCCAACGTCCTGACTTTC. Its protein is CASSLAFDSGANVLTF.

In this sample, this clonotype turned up many times. The chain carries TRBV7-2 and TRBJ2-1; D possibly uses TRBD1 or TRBD2 (6 bases each). This CDR3 has 17 amino acids. Between the trimmed V and J ends, which lost 4 bases and 1 base, there was a span of 17 bases. The germline V gene has CDR1 SGHTA and CDR2 FQGNSA. This CDR3 is CASSWGHRGASYNEQFF. DNA for the CDR3: TGTGCCAGCAGCTGGGGACATCGCGGGGCTTCCTACAATGAGCAGTTCTTC.

At least ten counts were recorded for this clonotype. J is TRBJ2-3 and V is TRBV4-3; D may match TRBD1 or TRBD2 (5 bases each). The germline V and J ends were trimmed by 4 bases and 1 base, with 12 bases remaining between them. CDR1 is LGHNA, CDR2 YSLEER, per germline. The CDR3 runs to 15 residues. The DNA for the CDR3 is TGCGCCAGCAGCCCCCTTGGGGGACGCACAGATACGCAGTATTTT. This gives the protein CASSPLGGRTDTQYF.

The V and J genes are TRBV5-6 and TRBJ1-1, with D perhaps TRBD1 (5 bases). The CDR3 loop spans 11 amino acids. Trimming left V 6 bases short and J 4 bases short, with 7 bases between. Germline V gene data show CDR1 as SGHDT and CDR2 as YYEEEE. The CDR3 sequence: CASMGGTEAFF. The CDR3 coding sequence is TGTGCCAGCATGGGGGGCACTGAAGCTTTCTTT.